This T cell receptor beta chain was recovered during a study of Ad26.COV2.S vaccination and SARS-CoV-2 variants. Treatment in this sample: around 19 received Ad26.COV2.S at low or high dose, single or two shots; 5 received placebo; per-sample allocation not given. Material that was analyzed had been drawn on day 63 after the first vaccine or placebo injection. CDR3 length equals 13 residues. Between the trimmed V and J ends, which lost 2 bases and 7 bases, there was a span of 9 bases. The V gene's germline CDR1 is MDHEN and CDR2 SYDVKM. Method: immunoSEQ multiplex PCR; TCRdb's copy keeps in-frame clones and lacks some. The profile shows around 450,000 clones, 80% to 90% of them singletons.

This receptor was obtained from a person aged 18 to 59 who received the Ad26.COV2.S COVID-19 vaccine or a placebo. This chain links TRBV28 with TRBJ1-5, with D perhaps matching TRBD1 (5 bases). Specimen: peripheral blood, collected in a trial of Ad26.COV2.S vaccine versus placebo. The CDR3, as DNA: TGTGCCAGCAGTTTAGGGGGGAGCCAGCCCCAGCATTTT. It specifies CASSLGGSQPQHF.